This T cell receptor beta chain is from a study of cytomegalovirus exposure and HLA in healthy donors (dated 2017 in TCRdb). Some background on the complete study: According to an earlier analysis of 587 of the donors, some 180 million T cells yielded 90 million to 140 million unique TCR beta sequences and around 280 Gb of sequence data. All discovery cohort repertoires had been generated on a single sequencing platform. Typing coverage differed by locus: A, B, C, DRB1 and DQB1 were typed in roughly 620-630 donors, DQA1 in 500 to 550, DPA1 in around 610, and DPB1 in 450 to 480. Among around 400 genotyped donors of the cohort, an average of around 250,000 unique TCR beta nucleotide sequences was sequenced per donor, of which about 18% were non-productive. Alongside the repertoire data, information on donor age, sex, ethnicity and CMV serostatus was compiled. To study patterns of TCR occurrence, a later analysis re-analyzed previously published TCR beta repertoires from around 670 donors and added high-resolution HLA genotyping. A later genetic analysis took genome-wide SNP genotypes for about 55% of the 666 donors and used that subset as a discovery cohort. Along with the approximately 700-subject first cohort, a separate validation cohort of roughly 110 different subjects was used. Several DR-DQ haplotypes were treated as single units for association and clustering because of strong linkage in the cohort. The study combined high-throughput TCR immunosequencing, statistical association of individual TCRs with disease status, and machine learning to predict cytomegalovirus infection status. An earlier analysis of 587 of the donors applied high-throughput TCR beta sequencing to assess whether each TCR beta V gene segment acted as functional or pseudogenic. Rather than using new phenotypic data, the later analysis identified candidate immune exposures from TCR beta sequences and from how often those sequences occurred across donors. HLA typing included class I and class II loci at four-digit resolution. The aim of the study was to test whether cataloging public T cell receptors could identify signatures of past pathogen exposure. Using immunosequencing, the study profiled T cell repertoires from some 670 subjects and related those repertoires to cytomegalovirus serostatus. Of the approximately 400 genotyped donors, around 81% fell in the genetic ancestry cluster associated with self-reported Caucasian donors. Approximately 300 gigabases of sequencing data and roughly 90 million unique TCR sequences were included in an early release covering about 700 HLA-typed donors. General conclusions and limits of the study: In both the original and validation cohorts, the classifier was reported to diagnose cytomegalovirus status with high specificity and sensitivity. This cohort had only TCR beta chains sequenced, and the lack of alpha or paired-chain data limited which features could be detected. A few of the identified cytomegalovirus-associated TCR beta chains were confirmed in vitro to be specific for cytomegalovirus antigens. Linkage disequilibrium might explain the correlated functional status among segregating V segments, but an unknown experimental factor could not be ruled out. A later analysis found that HLA-associated TCR beta chains were more clonally expanded and had lower generation probabilities than equally common non-associated chains. Compared with the approximately 670-donor mean, donors in an Asian-associated ancestry cluster had fewer N-insertions in productive TCRs, according to a later genetic analysis. The only immune exposure information available for the cohort was CMV serostatus. The authors suggested that the approach could potentially be extended to other disease states and immunological phenotypes. In an earlier analysis of fewer than 750 of the donors, most TCR beta V segments were observed in productive rearrangements about 90% or about 30% of the time, broadly matching IMGT annotations. According to a later analysis, most CMV-associated TCR beta chains appeared to be HLA-restricted, and the HLA associations seemed to be driven largely by CMV exposure. A later analysis reported that several top co-occurrence clusters appeared linked to parvovirus B19, influenza, CMV and Epstein-Barr virus. A further reported finding was that TCR beta sequences accurately predicted the HLA-A and HLA-B alleles for most subjects in the first cohort. In a later genetic analysis, a missense DCLRE1C variant was associated with V-gene and J-gene trimming of TCR beta chains, and the association was replicated in an independent cohort. A group of highly shared sequence variants was considered likely to be a technical artifact of the sequencing pipeline. While some public TCRs were present in many individuals, most TCR sequences turned up only very rarely across donors. Assigning TCR associations to individual alleles was difficult when HLA alleles, especially DR and DQ, strongly co-occurred. The study listed approximately 150 TCR beta chains as associated with cytomegalovirus. Because HLA typing was unavailable for some donors at each locus, only the typed subset was used in association tests. According to a later analysis, TCR association rates differed among HLA loci, with DRB1 alleles showing the most associated TCRs and HLA-C alleles showing the fewest. A later analysis associated 15,000 to 20,000 TCR beta sequences with specific HLA alleles at a false discovery rate of 0.05. About 17 rarely observed V segments, including chromosome 9 orphons, were excluded from the earlier analysis of several hundred of the donors because counts were too low. Roughly uniform sequencing depth across donors was assumed in presence/absence analyses, although this assumption may not hold.

In total, 500 to 700 healthy bone marrow donors made up the cohort. Cohort members were all nominally healthy when sampled, although unrecorded immune exposures were likely present. The donor was CMV seronegative and belonged to the group of around 350 seronegative cohort members. Each donor provided a peripheral blood sample, and peripheral blood mononuclear cells were used for TCR beta sequencing. Genomic DNA was extracted from the blood cell samples with the Qiagen DNeasy Blood Extraction Kit. Library method: the immunoSEQ multiplex PCR assay. For the multiplex PCR, a mixture combining 60 forward primers for TCR Vbeta segments and 13 reverse primers for TCR Jbeta segments was used. Amplification of the CDR3 region of rearranged TCR beta genes was performed with a multiplex PCR assay on genomic DNA. The amplified TCR beta libraries were sequenced on the Illumina HiSeq System as 87-base-pair reads. On the study's bioinformatics: A later analysis tallied around 82 million unique TCR beta chains across the 600 to 700 repertoires, and roughly 11 million of those chains were shared by two or more donors. To remove PCR and sequencing errors, raw reads were error-corrected and collapsed into unique sequences using a nearest-neighbor algorithm that merged closely related sequences. V, D and J gene segments were assigned by aligning CDR3 sequences to IMGT reference sequences. For a sequence to be retained, a match of at least six nucleotides to both a V gene segment and a J gene segment was required. Rearrangements were called productive when the CDR3 lacked stop codons and stayed in frame with V and J; all others were non-productive. Following IMGT convention, CDR3 was defined as the stretch from the second conserved V-encoded cysteine up to the conserved J-encoded phenylalanine. The earlier analysis of more than 450 of the donors excluded sequences that lacked an unambiguous match to a single V gene segment. In an earlier analysis of a few hundred of the donors, V segments were called functional above 56.7% productive rearrangements and were called segregating when the between-donor standard deviation exceeded 5%. A statistical classification framework was built to diagnose cytomegalovirus status from the catalog of TCR beta chain sequences. A later analysis assigned V and J genes by comparing TCR nucleotide sequences with IMGT/GENE-DB human TR gene sequences. In a later analysis, CDR3 sequences and most-parsimonious VDJ recombination scenarios were assigned using the TCRdist pipeline. In a later analysis, each TCR beta chain was defined by its CDR3 amino acid sequence together with its V-gene family, and reads lacking a unique V-gene family were excluded. In a later analysis, some 600 highly shared, low-generation-probability nucleotide sequences were removed to address suspected cross-contamination and a sequencing artifact. In a later analysis, a clonal expansion index for each public chain was calculated from normalized within-repertoire ranks of inferred template counts. In a later analysis, generation probabilities were computed using a VDJ recombination model fitted to out-of-frame rearrangements, and the results were checked against IGoR. In a later analysis, hypergeometric tests were used to score TCR-TCR, TCR-HLA and TCR-CMV co-occurrence, with a repertoire-size bias correction applied to TCR pairs. False discovery rates were estimated in a later analysis by permuting HLA or CMV assignments 20 times. In a later analysis, co-occurring TCRs were grouped using DBSCAN, and TCRdist sequence similarity was added for clustering within HLA-allele-positive subsets. Repertoires with fewer than 30,000 or more than 120,000 public chains were left out of co-occurrence clustering, as were five repertoires with anomalous nucleotide sharing. Entries here come from immuneACCESS through TCRdb and include only in-frame sequences with V and J called. Some clones fail to appear in such tables; in the studies checked, an unresolved V gene covers under half of the shortfall, and the cause of the remainder is unknown. V and J calls and clone size are those listed in that table; D and trimming were worked out from the DNA. The table for this sample shows around 100,000 clones. About 0.59% of the sample comes from the top ten.

Turning to this clone: The antigen it binds to is not known.

Sequenced: PBMCs. This TCR derives from a man between 50 and 59 years old in good health and CMV-seronegative.

The sequenced DNA: TGTGCCAGCCACCCGGGACAGGGTGCCTACGAGCAGTACTTC. Its protein product is CASHPGQGAYEQYF. In this chain, TRBV6-6 is recombined with TRBJ2-7, with TRBD1 matching 9 junction bases. CDR1 is given as MNHNY and CDR2 as SVGAGI, both from the germline V gene (reference sequence). For this chain, trimming is 8 bases at the V end and 2 bases at the J end, and the number of junction bases without a gene match is 7. The CDR3 goes from the cysteine to the phenylalanine over 14 residues. The kept DNA is CDR3 alone, 42 bases in frame from the first base.